The T cell receptor beta chain under discussion was sequenced for a study of blood T cell repertoires in COVID-19. Turning to the study itself: Sample material is recorded as cDNA or gDNA derived from T cells, B-cell-depleted T cells, or PBMCs.

Original processing notes: Amplification from reference gene primers served as the basis for estimated nucleated cell counts. Only in-frame clones appear in the TCRdb table, and some are missing; sequencing was by immunoSEQ multiplex PCR. V, J and clone size are those of that table, while D and trimming were read from the DNA. The sample has about 230,000 clones, roughly 80% seen once. The sample was peripheral blood. The sequence derives from an older woman with active or convalescent COVID-19.

The CDR3, as DNA: TGCGCCAGCAGCTTGCCACAGAACACTGAAGCTTTCTTT. As protein: CASSLPQNTEAFF. The chain joins TRBV5-1 to TRBJ1-1; D not resolved. The V gene's germline CDR1 is SGHRS and CDR2 YFSETQ. This CDR3 is built from 13 residues. Between the trimmed V and J ends, which lost 1 base and 1 base, there was a span of 5 bases.